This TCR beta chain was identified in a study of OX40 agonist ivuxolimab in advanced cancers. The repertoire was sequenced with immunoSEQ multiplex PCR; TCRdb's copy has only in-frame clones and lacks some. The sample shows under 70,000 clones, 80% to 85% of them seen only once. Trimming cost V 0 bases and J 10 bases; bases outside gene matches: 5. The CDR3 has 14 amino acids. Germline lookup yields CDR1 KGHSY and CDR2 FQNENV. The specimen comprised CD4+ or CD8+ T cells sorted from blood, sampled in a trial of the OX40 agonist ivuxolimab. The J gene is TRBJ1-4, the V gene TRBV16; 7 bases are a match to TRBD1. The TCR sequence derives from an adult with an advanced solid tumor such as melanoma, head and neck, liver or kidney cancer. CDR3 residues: CASSQSRAGGKLFF. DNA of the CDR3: TGTGCCAGCAGCCAATCTAGGGCAGGGGGAAAACTGTTTTTT.